Given below is one T cell receptor (beta chain) in context. The data originate from a study of blood T cell repertoires in COVID-19. Membership in each cohort depended on participant-reported clinical history. The CDR3 extends over 16 amino acids. V gave up 4 bases and J gave up 1 base; unmatched junction bases: 7. From germline, CDR1 is LGHDT and CDR2 YNNKEL (reference sequence). Method: immunoSEQ multiplex PCR; TCRdb's copy keeps in-frame clones and lacks some. Among about 200,000 clones listed, approximately 88% were seen once. The specimen was PBMCs or T cells enriched from blood (not recorded which). The gene calls are TRBV3-1 (or the pseudogene TRBV3-2) and TRBJ1-1; 9 bases are a match to TRBD1. The sequence came from a woman younger than 30 who had recovered from COVID-19. CDR3: CASSLRTGERNTEAFF. As DNA, the CDR3 is TGTGCCAGCAGCCTGCGGACAGGGGAGAGGAACACTGAAGCTTTCTTT.